A single sample gave rise to the 24 T cell receptor beta chains below, sequenced in a study of shared clonotypes between healthy human individuals. Some clones are missing from TCRdb's copy, which holds only in-frame ones; the method was immunoSEQ multiplex PCR. The sample comprises over a million clones, 95% to 97% of which are singletons, and approximately 1% rests with the top ten. Sequencing was carried out using naive CD4+ T cells sorted from blood. Subset described: CD45RA+ positively selected. These receptors all come from a man aged 30 to 45 in good health.

A word on this clone: Other DNA sequences in the same sample also yield this CDR3. The chain links TRBV6-1 to TRBJ2-2, with 9 bases aligning to TRBD1. After removal of 4 bases from V and 6 bases from J, the junction contained 0 bases not matched to a gene. Germline values: CDR1 MNHNS, CDR2 SASEGT. The CDR3 has 13 residues. The CDR3 coding sequence is TGTGCCAGCAGTGGACAGGGGGCCGGGGAGCTGTTTTTT. It translates to CASSGQGAGELFF.

This chain joins TRBV11-2 and TRBJ1-1; D is unresolved. The length of the CDR3 is 14 residues. Germline values: CDR1 SGHAT, CDR2 FQNNGV. V shed 2 bases and J shed 0 bases, with 7 bases lying between them. CDR3 region: CASSLRQLNTEAFF. DNA for the CDR3: TGTGCCAGCAGCTTACGCCAGCTGAACACTGAAGCTTTCTTT. Filled out from reference TRBV11-2 and TRBJ1-1, the complete variable domain reads EAGVAQSPRYKIIEKRQSVAFWCNPISGHATLYWYQQILGQGPKLLIQFQNNGVVDDSQLPKDRFSAERLKGVDSTLKIQPAKLEDSAVYLCASSLRQLNTEAFFGQGTRLTVV.

The chain is built from TRBV28 and TRBJ2-1; TRBD2 matches at 13 bases. Germline loops: CDR1 MDHEN, CDR2 SYDVKM. The CDR3 is 17 amino acids. V shed 6 bases, J shed 10 bases, and the junction held 15 bases outside the gene matches. The CDR3 is CASSLRGLAGARPEQFF. Here the CDR3 DNA reads TGTGCCAGCAGCCTACGAGGACTAGCGGGGGCCCGACCCGAGCAGTTCTTC.

The CDR3 region has the DNA TGTGCCAGCAGCTCCTCGATGCCCCCCGGGAGTGAAGCTTTCTTT. Its protein product is CASSSSMPPGSEAFF. J is TRBJ1-1 and V is TRBV5-4; D remains unclear. Germline V gives CDR1 SGHNT, CDR2 YYREEE (reference sequence). Deletions cut 3 bases from V and 7 bases from J, with 19 bases between. The CDR3 contains 15 residues.

V gene TRBV10-2 combines with J gene TRBJ2-1, with D unclear. In germline, CDR1 is WSHSY, CDR2 SAAADI. The CDR3 is made up of 15 amino acids. Trimming took 3 bases from V and 0 from J, leaving 9 bases between them. The CDR3 here is CASSDGGSSYNEQFF. CDR3 DNA sequence: TGCGCCAGCAGTGACGGCGGAAGCTCCTACAATGAGCAGTTCTTC.

The rearrangement links TRBV6-5 to TRBJ2-5; 10 bases line up with TRBD1. Germline CDR1 reads MNHEY; CDR2 reads SVGAGI. J was trimmed by 5 bases and V by 4 bases; bases with no gene match: 4. This CDR3 region has 14 residues. CDR3 protein: CASSSGQGRETQYF. In DNA form, the CDR3 reads TGTGCCAGCAGTTCGGGACAGGGGAGGGAGACCCAGTACTTC.

CDR3 nucleotide sequence: TGTGCCAGCAGTGAAGAATTGGGACAGAACTATGGCTACACCTTC. This gives the protein CASSEELGQNYGYTF. The chain combines TRBV6-4 with TRBJ1-2, with TRBD1 identical over 7 bases. CDR3 size: 15 residues. Germline loops: CDR1 MRHNA, CDR2 SNTAGT. With 3 bases clipped from V and 2 bases from J, the junction kept 6 bases outside the gene matches.

This chain uses TRBV9 with TRBJ2-1; 13 bases align to TRBD2. After removal of 4 bases from V and 1 base from J, the junction contained 8 bases not matched to a gene. This CDR3 has 18 amino acids. CDR1 is SGDLS and CDR2 is YYNGEE in the germline V gene. The CDR3, as DNA: TGTGCCAGCAGCCGGGGACTAGCGGGAATCCTTTCCTACAATGAGCAGTTCTTC. This gives the protein CASSRGLAGILSYNEQFF.

This chain links TRBV14 with TRBJ2-3; 7 nucleotides agree with TRBD2. CDR3 size: 18 residues. Germline V CDR1 and CDR2: SGHDN, FVKESK. V dropped 1 base and J dropped 1; count of bases not matched to a gene: 11. The CDR3: CASSQGLGASGRTDTQYF. The CDR3 nucleotides are TGTGCCAGCAGCCAAGGATTAGGGGCTAGCGGACGCACAGATACGCAGTATTTT.

The rearrangement links TRBV10-1 to TRBJ2-7, with TRBD1 as a possible D gene (6 bases). CDR1 is WNHNN and CDR2 is SYGVQD in the germline V gene (reference sequence). V lost 6 bases to trimming and J lost 6 bases, with 15 bases between them. The CDR3 is 13 amino acids. CDR3 sequence reads: CASSRDTVGEQYF. The CDR3 DNA reads as TGCGCCAGCAGCCGGGACACAGTGGGCGAGCAGTACTTC.

This clone was seen once. The chain uses TRBV15 and TRBJ2-1; D unresolved. The CDR3 has 15 amino acids. Germline CDR1 is LNHNV and CDR2 is YYDKDF (reference sequence). The germline V and J ends were trimmed by 1 base and 8 bases, with 15 bases remaining between them. For the CDR3, the DNA is TGTGCCACCAGCAGAGGTACCGTTGTAGGTCATGAGCAGTTCTTC. As protein: CATSRGTVVGHEQFF.

The chain employs TRBV28 and TRBJ2-7, with TRBD1 matching 7 bases. The CDR3 totals 18 residues. The V and J ends lost 5 bases and 4 bases, in that order; junction bases with no gene match: 20. CDR1 is MDHEN, CDR2 SYDVKM, per germline. In DNA, the CDR3 is TGTGCCAGCAGTCCTATGTCCCCGAGGGGGACAGCGGTTTACGAGCAGTACTTC. As protein: CASSPMSPRGTAVYEQYF.

V is TRBV12-2 and J is TRBJ2-1. TRBV12-2 is listed as a pseudogene. This CDR3 comprises 13 residues. CDR3 in DNA: TGTGCAAGTCGCTCGGATAAATACAATGAGCAGTTCTTC. As protein: CASRSDKYNEQFF.

This clone has more than one count but fewer than ten. The chain joins TRBV27 to TRBJ2-2; TRBD2 agrees at 9 bases. With 7 bases clipped from V and 0 bases from J, the junction kept 9 bases outside the gene matches. Germline CDR1 reads MNHEY; CDR2 reads SMNVEV (reference sequence). There are 17 residues in the CDR3. The CDR3 is CASTPGAGGSNTGELFF. In DNA form, the CDR3 reads TGTGCCAGCACCCCAGGAGCGGGAGGATCGAACACCGGGGAGCTGTTTTTT.

The chain has TRBV4-3 and TRBJ1-2, with D maybe TRBD1 (5 bases). The V end lost 1 base, the J end lost 6 bases, and 9 bases lay between the germline ends. This CDR3 comprises 13 residues. Germline CDR1 is LGHNA and CDR2 is YSLEER. The CDR3 loop is CASSQVSGDGYTF. The CDR3 DNA is TGCGCCAGCAGCCAAGTGTCGGGGGATGGCTACACCTTC.

This rearrangement joins TRBV6-1 to TRBJ2-7; maybe TRBD2 (5 bases). This CDR3 is 14 amino acids long. Trimming shortened V by 4 bases and J by 7 bases, and 17 bases separated the two germline ends. Germline CDR1 reads MNHNS; CDR2 reads SASEGT. CDR3 nucleotide sequence: TGTGCCAGCAGTGTCGGGATCCCCCGAGGGGAGCAGTACTTC. This codes for CASSVGIPRGEQYF.

The chain recombines TRBV5-4 with TRBJ2-3; D uncertain. The CDR3 sequence is 15 residues long. The V gene's germline CDR1 is SGHNT and CDR2 YYREEE (reference sequence). Trimming cost V 2 bases and J 1 base, with 11 bases left between them. As DNA, the CDR3 is TGTGCCAGCAGCTTTTATCGCGATGGCACAGATACGCAGTATTTT. Translated: CASSFYRDGTDTQYF.

The chain combines TRBV7-2 with TRBJ2-1, with TRBD2 matching over 9 bases. This CDR3 has 15 amino acids. V lost 5 bases to trimming and J lost 2 bases; unmatched junction nucleotides: 4. Germline-derived CDR1 and CDR2 are SGHTA and FQGNSA. CDR3 loop: CASSISGRPYNEQFF. The CDR3 nucleotides are TGTGCCAGCAGCATCAGCGGGAGGCCCTACAATGAGCAGTTCTTC.

The genes are TRBV7-3 and TRBJ2-6; 8 nucleotides match TRBD1. V dropped 5 bases and J dropped 2; count of bases not matched to a gene: 11. The CDR3 loop spans 18 amino acids. Germline V lookup: CDR1 SGHTA, CDR2 FQGTGA. CDR3 DNA sequence: TGTGCCAGCAGCGTCCGGGACAGGCGAAACGCTGGGGCCAACGTCCTGACTTTC. Translation gives CASSVRDRRNAGANVLTF.

This clone was detected only once. The chain is built from TRBV7-3 and TRBJ1-1; 7 bases agree with TRBD1. The CDR3 covers 13 residues. Trimming at V came to 3 bases and at J to 4 bases, leaving 2 bases not matched to a gene. The germline gives CDR1 SGHTA, CDR2 FQGTGA. The CDR3 region has the DNA TGTGCCAGCAGCTTTGGACAGGCCACTGAAGCTTTCTTT. Residues: CASSFGQATEAFF.

This chain connects TRBV19 to TRBJ1-1; TRBD1 is a possible D gene (6 bases). The CDR3 covers 13 residues. V dropped 3 bases and J dropped 7 bases, with 12 bases sitting between them. Germline V gives CDR1 LNHDA, CDR2 SQIVND (reference sequence). The CDR3 DNA reads as TGTGCCAGTAGTATGAACAGGGTTGGTGAAGCTTTCTTT. This encodes CASSMNRVGEAFF.

This chain joins TRBV5-4 and TRBJ1-3; 10 bases agree with TRBD1. The CDR3 has 15 amino acids. Trimming removed 3 bases from V and 4 bases from J; junction bases left unmatched: 4. Germline loops: CDR1 SGHNT, CDR2 YYREEE (reference sequence). The DNA of the CDR3 is TGTGCCAGCAGCTCAGGACAGGGGGTCGGAAACACCATATATTTT. Translated, it gives CASSSGQGVGNTIYF. Complete variable domain (other parts from reference TRBV5-4 and TRBJ1-3): ETGVTQSPTHLIKTRGQQVTLRCSSQSGHNTVSWYQQALGQGPQFIFQYYREEENGRGNFPPRFSGLQFPNYSSELNVNALELDDSALYLCASSSGQGVGNTIYFGEGSWLTVV.

The chain joins TRBV5-4 to TRBJ2-6; no definite D call. V was shortened by 0 bases and J by 4 bases, with 8 bases between the two germline ends. This CDR3 spans 15 amino acids. CDR1 and CDR2 from the germline V gene are SGHNT and YYREEE (reference sequence). Here the CDR3 DNA reads TGTGCCAGCAGCTTGGTAACCGGGGGGGCCAACGTCCTGACTTTC. Its protein product is CASSLVTGGANVLTF.

The chain is built from TRBV6-5 and TRBJ2-7; a possible D gene is TRBD1 (5 bases). Trimming removed 6 bases at V and 6 bases at J, with 18 bases between. This CDR3 has 14 residues. The germline CDR1 and CDR2 sequences are MNHEY and SVGAGI. In DNA form, the CDR3 reads TGTGCCAGCAGGGAACCCAGGGTACGGAGCGAGCAGTACTTC. Translated, it gives CASREPRVRSEQYF.